The present T cell receptor beta chain was sequenced within a study of blood T cell repertoires in COVID-19. For the study at large: The cDNA or gDNA used as material had been derived from T cells, B-cell-depleted T cells, or PBMCs.

Sequencing used immunoSEQ multiplex PCR; TCRdb keeps in-frame clones, though not all of them. The sample lists fewer than 130,000 clones, over 65% seen once, with around 3.5% in the top ten. With 2 bases removed from V and 6 bases from J, the gap between germline ends came to 23 bases. Germline assignment: CDR1 MNHEY and CDR2 SVGEGT. The CDR3 runs to 17 residues. This chain uses TRBV6-2 or TRBV6-3 with TRBJ2-7, with a possible D match to TRBD2 (6 bases). The sequence derives from a woman aged 80 or over with acute or convalescent COVID-19. Material for sequencing was peripheral blood. The CDR3 DNA reads TGTGCCAGCAGTTACCCTCTCGTCCGGGACTCCAATGGCGAGCAGTACTTC. Translating gives CASSYPLVRDSNGEQYF.